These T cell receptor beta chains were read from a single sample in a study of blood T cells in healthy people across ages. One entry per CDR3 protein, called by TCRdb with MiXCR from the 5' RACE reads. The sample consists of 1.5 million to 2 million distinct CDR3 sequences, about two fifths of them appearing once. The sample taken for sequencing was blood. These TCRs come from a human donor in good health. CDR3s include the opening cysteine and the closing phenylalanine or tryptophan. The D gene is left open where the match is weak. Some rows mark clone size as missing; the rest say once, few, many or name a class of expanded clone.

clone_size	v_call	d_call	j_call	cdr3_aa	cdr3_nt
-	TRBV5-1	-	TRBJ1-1	CASSLTGTPNTEAFF	TGCGCCAGCAGTTTGACCGGGACACCGAACACTGAAGCTTTCTTT
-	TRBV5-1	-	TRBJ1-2	CASSLDQGKSYGYTF	TGCGCCAGCAGCTTGGACCAGGGGAAATCTTATGGCTACACCTTC
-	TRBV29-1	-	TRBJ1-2	CSVTGGGIGYGYTF	TGCAGCGTTACTGGAGGGGGTATAGGCTATGGCTACACCTTC
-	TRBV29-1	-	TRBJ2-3	CSVGPLHTDAQYF	TGCAGCGTTGGACCCTTACACACAGATGCGCAGTATTTT
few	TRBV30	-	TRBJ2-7	CAWSSYSLYEQYF	TGTGCCTGGAGTTCTTACAGCCTCTACGAGCAGTACTTC
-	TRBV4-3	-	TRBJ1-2	CASSQEVRQGISGYTF	TGCGCCAGCAGCCAAGAAGTGCGGCAGGGTATTAGTGGCTACACCTTC
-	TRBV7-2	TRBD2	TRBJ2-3	CASSLARAGGRPSQYF	TGTGCCAGCAGCTTAGCTAGGGCGGGGGGGCGGCCATCGCAGTATTTT
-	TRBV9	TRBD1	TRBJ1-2	CASSRGQQSYGYTF	TGTGCCAGCAGCCGGGGACAGCAATCCTATGGCTACACCTTC
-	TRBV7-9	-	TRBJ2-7	CASSLVGPPSYEQYF	TGTGCCAGCAGCTTAGTCGGGCCACCTTCCTACGAGCAGTACTTC
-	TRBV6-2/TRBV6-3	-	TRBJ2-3	CASSNSGLSTDTQYF	TGTGCCAGCAGTAACTCCGGGCTCAGCACAGATACGCAGTATTTT
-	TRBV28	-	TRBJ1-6	CATHPEPSWDSPLHF	TGTGCCACTCACCCAGAGCCTTCCTGGGACTCACCCCTCCACTTT
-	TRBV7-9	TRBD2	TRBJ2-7	CASSLALGGIYYEQYF	TGTGCCAGCAGCTTAGCGCTCGGGGGGATCTACTACGAGCAGTACTTC
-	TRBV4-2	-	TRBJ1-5	CASSKQGSDQPQHF	TGTGCCAGCAGCAAACAGGGATCCGATCAGCCCCAGCATTTT
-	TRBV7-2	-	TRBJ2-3	CASSLLAGALADTQYF	TGTGCCAGCAGCTTATTGGCGGGGGCCTTGGCGGATACGCAGTATTTT
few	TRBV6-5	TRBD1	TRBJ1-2	CASSRTTKQGIGYTF	TGTGCCAGCAGCCGAACAACTAAACAGGGGATCGGCTACACCTTC
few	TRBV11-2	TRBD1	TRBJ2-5	CASRPGTGTKTQYF	TGTGCCAGCAGGCCTGGGACAGGGACGAAGACCCAGTACTTC
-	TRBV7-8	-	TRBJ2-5	CASLQDGQEAQYF	TGTGCCAGTCTACAGGATGGCCAAGAGGCCCAGTACTTC